This TCR beta chain comes out of a study of blood T cells in healthy people across ages. The CDR3 consists of 14 residues. V shed 7 bases and J 2 bases; nucleotides not matched to a gene: 9. From germline, CDR1 is SQVTM and CDR2 ANQGSEA. This clonotype was counted at least ten times. Alongside a J-beta primer mix, a sample-barcoded 5' primer served in a second PCR lasting about 7 to 12 cycles. TCRdb independently ran MiXCR on the 5' RACE reads; one entry per CDR3 protein. The data show some 1.8 million distinct CDR3 sequences, with roughly two fifths seen just once and around 23% held by the top ten. This TCR came from a human donor in good health. Sequencing used blood. J is TRBJ2-3 and V is TRBV29-1; 7 nucleotides match TRBD1. CDR3 sequence reads: CSAPGTATTDTQYF. CDR3 coding DNA: TGCAGCGCCCCCGGGACAGCCACCACAGATACGCAGTATTTT.